These 26 T cell receptor beta chains came from one sample sequenced in a study of blood T cells in healthy people across ages. Together with a sample-barcoded 5' primer, a J-beta primer mix was included in a second PCR lasting roughly 6 to 12 cycles. From the 5' RACE reads, TCRdb called clonotypes with MiXCR, one entry per CDR3 protein. The table lists hundreds of thousands of distinct CDR3 sequences, under 30% of them singletons. The sample was also linked to a second study, of T cells of mothers and their children.

Sequenced material: blood. All receptors derive from a boy younger than 18 in good health.

The chain has TRBV10-2 and TRBJ2-3; 9 bases are a match to TRBD1. V dropped 3 bases and J dropped 4; count of bases not matched to a gene: 8. The germline V gene encodes CDR1 WSHSY and CDR2 SAAADI. This CDR3 region has 16 residues. The CDR3 coding sequence is TGCGCCAGCAGTGACGGGGACAGGGCGAGTTCAGATACGCAGTATTTT. Its protein product is CASSDGDRASSDTQYF.

In its sample, this clonotype was seen a few times. The chain is built from TRBV7-9 and TRBJ2-1, with 12 bases aligning to TRBD2. The ends lost 5 bases at V and 2 bases at J; junction bases unmatched: 4. In germline, CDR1 is SEHNR, CDR2 FQNEAQ (reference sequence). The CDR3 extends over 16 amino acids. The CDR3 DNA reads as TGTGCCAGCAGCCCTAGCGGGAGGGGGCCCTACAATGAGCAGTTCTTC. As protein: CASSPSGRGPYNEQFF.

This clonotype was counted between two and nine times. The rearrangement joins TRBV28 to TRBJ1-5; D is possibly TRBD1 (5 bases). The V end lost 7 bases, the J end lost 6 bases, and 13 bases lay between the germline ends. Looked up from germline, CDR1 is MDHEN and CDR2 is SYDVKM. The CDR3 is 13 amino acids. The CDR3 reads CASKEGRVQPQHF. The CDR3 DNA is TGTGCCAGCAAAGAGGGGCGCGTTCAGCCCCAGCATTTT.

This clonotype was observed once. A single base separates this from a much larger clone, so it may be a read error. The genes are TRBV29-1 and TRBJ2-7; 10 bases are shared with TRBD1. This CDR3 region has 13 residues. CDR1 is SQVTM and CDR2 is ANQGSEA in the germline V gene. V shed 3 bases and J 4 bases; nucleotides not matched to a gene: 3. The CDR3 spells CSVEQGQGYEQYF. DNA for the CDR3: TGCAGCGTTGAGCAGGGACAGGGGTACGAGCAGTACTTC.

This clonotype appeared a few times. The chain is built from TRBV28 and TRBJ2-2, with D perhaps TRBD2 (6 bases). The CDR3 loop spans 19 amino acids. Trimming removed 4 bases from V and 5 bases from J, with 26 bases in between. CDR1 and CDR2 (germline): MDHEN, SYDVKM. The CDR3 sequence: CASSSWLPSGGEGTGELFF. CDR3 sequence (DNA): TGTGCCAGCAGTTCCTGGCTCCCTTCCGGGGGAGAAGGAACCGGGGAGCTGTTTTTT.

This clonotype was detected ten times or more. The chain recombines TRBV25-1 with TRBJ2-3, with unresolved D. This CDR3 contains 14 residues. V was pared by 10 bases and J by 2 bases, with 16 bases between. Germline-derived CDR1 and CDR2 are MGHDK and SYGVNS. The CDR3 nucleotides are TGTGCCACCCACCCTGGGAAACTCACAGATACGCAGTATTTT. It codes for CATHPGKLTDTQYF.

This chain uses TRBV5-1 with TRBJ2-7; the match to TRBD2 covers 8 bases. In germline, CDR1 is SGHRS, CDR2 YFSETQ. The V segment lost 4 bases and the J segment 2 bases; nucleotides outside the gene matches: 11. This CDR3 comprises 16 residues. The CDR3 coding sequence is TGCGCCAGCAGCATAATACGAGGCGGGAGGCCCTACGAGCAGTACTTC. This sequence encodes CASSIIRGGRPYEQYF.

This clonotype was seen a few times. The chain carries TRBV7-8 and TRBJ2-7, with D possibly TRBD1 on 6 matching bases. Germline V CDR1 and CDR2: SGHVS, FQNEAQ. Trimming cost V 1 base and J 6 bases, with 16 bases left between them. CDR3 length: 15 amino acids. In DNA form, the CDR3 reads TGTGCCAGCAGCTTAGAACAGGGACCCCGTGGCGAGCAGTACTTC. Translating gives CASSLEQGPRGEQYF.

The chain uses TRBV20-1 and TRBJ2-1, with D possibly being TRBD2 (5 bases). V gave up 6 bases and J gave up 7 bases, with 10 bases separating them. This CDR3 contains 11 residues. Germline loops: CDR1 DFQATT, CDR2 SNEGSKA (reference sequence). The CDR3 spells CSASRENEQFF. The CDR3 bases are TGCAGTGCCTCAAGGGAGAATGAGCAGTTCTTC.

The chain joins TRBV5-5 to TRBJ2-5; D may be TRBD2 (7 bases). V dropped 7 bases and J dropped 5 bases, with 18 bases sitting between them. Germline assignment: CDR1 SGHKS and CDR2 YYEKEE (reference sequence). This CDR3 spans 14 amino acids. The CDR3 DNA sequence: TGTGCCAGCCTGGAGGGAGGGGGAAGGGAGACCCAGTACTTC. It codes for CASLEGGGRETQYF.

This clonotype appeared a few times. V usage is TRBV5-1 and J usage is TRBJ2-7; no reliable D call. Germline CDR1 reads SGHRS; CDR2 reads YFSETQ. V shed 4 bases and J shed 3 bases, with 8 bases lying between them. The CDR3 is made up of 12 amino acids. CDR3 residues: CASSRNNYEQYF. The CDR3 DNA sequence: TGCGCCAGCAGCCGGAACAACTACGAGCAGTACTTC.

This clonotype was found a few times. This sequence joins TRBV9 and TRBJ2-2; 11 bases map to TRBD2. CDR1 is SGDLS, CDR2 YYNGEE, per germline. CDR3 length: 17 amino acids. V trimming: 0 bases; J trimming: 2 bases; junction bases outside the gene matches: 3. The CDR3: CASSVGGLAENTGELFF. The CDR3 DNA reads TGTGCCAGCAGCGTAGGGGGACTAGCGGAAAACACCGGGGAGCTGTTTTTT. The complete variable domain, with remaining parts taken from reference TRBV9 and TRBJ2-2, reads DSGVTQTPKHLITATGQRVTLRCSPRSGDLSVYWYQQSLDQGLQFLIQYYNGEERAKGNILERFSAQQFPDLHSELNLSSLELGDSALYFCASSVGGLAENTGELFFGEGSRLTVL.

This clonotype was seen more than once but under ten times. The genes are TRBV7-3 and TRBJ2-1, with D maybe TRBD2 (5 bases). This CDR3 comprises 14 residues. Per the germline V gene, CDR1 is SGHTA and CDR2 is FQGTGA. With 4 bases removed from V and 0 bases from J, the gap between germline ends came to 7 bases. Here the CDR3 DNA reads TGTGCCAGCAGCTCGGACTTCTCCTACAATGAGCAGTTCTTC. Translated: CASSSDFSYNEQFF.

This clonotype was seen a single time. One end of the junction does not line up with germline, which may come from a read error. The rearrangement links TRBV19 to TRBJ2-1; D perhaps matches TRBD2 (5 bases). The J call is in doubt because the DNA end fits TRBJ2-5 better. Germline V gives CDR1 LNHDA, CDR2 SQIVND (reference sequence). CDR3 size: 11 residues. The CDR3 DNA reads TGTGCCTGTAGTGAGCGGGAGACCCAGTACTTC. Translation gives CACSERETQYF.

The genes are TRBV7-3 and TRBJ2-5; TRBD2 matches at 10 bases. The J call is in doubt because the DNA end fits TRBJ2-1 better. Germline CDR1 SGHTA, CDR2 FQGTGA. The CDR3 is made up of 15 amino acids. CDR3 protein: CASSLERGGDYEQFF. DNA for the CDR3: TGTGCCAGCAGCTTAGAGCGGGGGGGCGATTATGAGCAGTTCTTC.

This chain links TRBV4-3 with TRBJ2-7; D gene ambiguous. V was shortened by 2 bases and J by 1 base, with 6 bases between the two germline ends. The CDR3 is made up of 13 amino acids. Germline CDR1 LGHNA, CDR2 YSLEER. CDR3 in DNA: TGCGCCAGCAGCCAAACTCGATCCTACGAGCAGTACTTC. Protein: CASSQTRSYEQYF.

This clonotype was counted between two and nine times. CDR3 region: CASSQGTGGQNTVIREQYF. In DNA, the CDR3 is TGCGCCAGCAGCCAAGGGACAGGGGGTCAGAATACGGTCATCCGCGAGCAGTACTTC. The gene calls are TRBV4-1 and TRBJ2-7, with 10 positions matching TRBD1. The CDR3 runs to 19 residues. CDR1 MGHRA and CDR2 YSYEKL come from the germline V gene. The trim removed 1 base at V and 6 bases at J, leaving 18 bases unmatched.

In its sample, this clonotype was seen a few times. The chain carries TRBV29-1 and TRBJ2-1; D gene ambiguous. The CDR3 contains 12 residues. Germline loops: CDR1 SQVTM, CDR2 ANQGSEA. Trimming shortened V by 1 base and J by 7 bases, and 8 bases separated the two germline ends. CDR3 bases: TGCAGCGTTGAAGTAAGGCTGAATGAGCAGTTCTTC. Protein: CSVEVRLNEQFF.

The rearrangement uses TRBV28 and TRBJ1-4; D is ambiguous. The CDR3 extends over 20 amino acids. Germline V gives CDR1 MDHEN, CDR2 SYDVKM. Trimming cost V 5 bases and J 4 bases, with 29 bases left between them. The CDR3 reads CASSPLLGARSRVSNEKLFF. The CDR3, as DNA: TGTGCCAGCAGTCCCCTTTTGGGAGCCCGGTCTCGGGTCAGTAATGAAAAACTGTTTTTT.

In its sample, this clonotype was seen a few times. V usage is TRBV7-9 and J usage is TRBJ1-1; 9 nucleotides match TRBD1. V trimming: 5 bases; J trimming: 4 bases; junction bases outside the gene matches: 5. The CDR3 length is 14 residues. Germline assignment: CDR1 SEHNR and CDR2 FQNEAQ (reference sequence). The DNA of the CDR3 is TGTGCCAGCAGCCCGGGACAGGGAATCACTGAAGCTTTCTTT. Protein: CASSPGQGITEAFF.

The V call is TRBV7-3, the J call TRBJ1-1; D is unresolved. Germline V gene sequence: CDR1 SGHTA, CDR2 FQGTGA. V dropped 1 base and J dropped 5 bases, with 8 bases sitting between them. CDR3 size: 13 residues. The CDR3 is CASSLIMGTEAFF. CDR3 coding DNA: TGTGCCAGCAGCTTAATAATGGGAACTGAAGCTTTCTTT.

V gene TRBV4-2 combines with J gene TRBJ2-5, with D maybe TRBD2 (9 bases). V was cut by 1 base and J by 4 bases, with 16 bases left in between. Germline values: CDR1 LGHNA, CDR2 YNFKEQ. The CDR3 has 16 amino acids. This chain's CDR3 is CASSQVSSGTGETQYF. The CDR3 nucleotides read TGTGCCAGCAGCCAAGTGTCTAGCGGGACAGGAGAGACCCAGTACTTC.

This chain links TRBV7-9 with TRBJ2-1, with D perhaps assigned TRBD1 or TRBD2 (6 bases each). The germline V gene has CDR1 SEHNR and CDR2 FQNEAQ (reference sequence). The CDR3 has 18 residues. With 5 bases removed from V and 3 bases from J, the gap between germline ends came to 23 bases. CDR3 coding DNA: TGTGCCAGCAGCCCCAGAGGGGGGTATCCTTGGGTCTACAATGAGCAGTTCTTC. Its translation is CASSPRGGYPWVYNEQFF.

The chain employs TRBV5-1 and TRBJ2-3; TRBD2 is a possible D gene (7 bases). Trimming took 2 bases from V and 9 from J, leaving 16 bases between them. Germline assignment: CDR1 SGHRS and CDR2 YFSETQ. This CDR3 comprises 14 residues. The DNA for the CDR3 is TGCGCCAGCAGCTTACGGGGGGCCATGGGAACGCAGTATTTT. Amino acid sequence: CASSLRGAMGTQYF.

The J gene is TRBJ2-3, the V gene TRBV7-9; 8 nucleotides align to TRBD2. V trimming: 4 bases; J trimming: 6 bases; junction bases outside the gene matches: 12. CDR3 length: 16 residues. Germline V lookup: CDR1 SEHNR, CDR2 FQNEAQ (reference sequence). The CDR3 nucleotides are TGTGCCAGCAGCTCGAGCGGGGGCCACGGATGGGATACGCAGTATTTT. As protein: CASSSSGGHGWDTQYF.

This chain uses TRBV6-6 with TRBJ1-1, with unresolved D. The V gene's germline CDR1 is MNHNY and CDR2 SVGAGI (reference sequence). The V end was cut by 6 bases, the J end by 8 bases, with 13 bases between. CDR3 length: 12 residues. The CDR3 nucleotides read TGTGCCAGCAGATACGGGGAATCGGAAGCTTTCTTT. Encoded protein: CASRYGESEAFF.